The sequence of this TCR beta chain was determined in a study of cytomegalovirus exposure and HLA in healthy donors. Assay used: immunoSEQ multiplex PCR; TCRdb lists only in-frame clones, some missing. This sample has about 150,000 clones, with approximately 88% found just once. The CDR3 consists of 14 residues. V gave up 9 bases and J gave up 2 bases, with 14 bases separating them. Germline CDR1 reads SEHNR; CDR2 reads FQNEAQ (reference sequence). The sample consisted of PBMCs. The TCR sequence derives from a man aged 18 to 29 in good health and CMV-seropositive. This chain uses TRBV7-9 with TRBJ1-3; D not certain. CDR3 bases: TGTGCCAGTGCGTCGTCCGTAACTGGAAACACCATATATTTT. Its protein is CASASSVTGNTIYF.